Following are 28 T cell receptor beta chains from one sample sequenced in a study of vaccination effects on CD4 cells after COVID-19. Only in-frame clones appear in the TCRdb table, and some are missing; sequencing was by immunoSEQ multiplex PCR. The sample lists just over 20,000 clones; approximately 63% were seen once. Their target antigens are unknown. With the ViraFEST assay, the study expanded antigen-specific CD4+ T cells using viral peptide pools, then sequenced them. Following culture for roughly 10 days, CD4+ T cells were isolated. The material was CD4+ T cells from PBMCs cultured with HCoV-229E spike peptides, obtained before COVID-19 vaccination. These receptor sequences come from a human donor who received a COVID-19 vaccine.

As concerns this clone: A read error may account for a junction end that differs from germline. The chain has TRBV3-1 (or the pseudogene TRBV3-2) and TRBJ1-2; TRBD1 aligns across 12 bases. The CDR3 extends over 17 amino acids. Germline lookup yields CDR1 LGHDT and CDR2 YNNKEL (reference sequence). This chain's CDR3 is CASSQLGTGGSSYGYTF. CDR3 in DNA: TGTGCCAGCAGCCAACTCGGGACAGGGGGCAGTAGCTATGGCTATACCTTC.

This clone was counted between two and nine times. This chain joins TRBV3-1 (or the pseudogene TRBV3-2) and TRBJ1-5; 8 bases agree with TRBD1. The germline V gene encodes CDR1 LGHDT and CDR2 YNNKEL (reference sequence). V gave up 4 bases and J gave up 2 bases; unmatched junction bases: 4. The CDR3 is 15 residues long. For the CDR3, the DNA is TGTGCCAGCAGCCCACCGGGACAGGGCAATCAGCCCCAGCATTTT. This encodes CASSPPGQGNQPQHF.

The rearrangement joins TRBV9 to TRBJ2-7; D is uncertain. The CDR3 is made up of 18 amino acids. Trimming took 4 bases from V and 3 from J, leaving 26 bases between them. Germline loops: CDR1 SGDLS, CDR2 YYNGEE. DNA of the CDR3: TGTGCCAGCAGCCGGATAGTAACGGCCGGACGTAGGATCTACGAGCAGTACTTC. Its translation is CASSRIVTAGRRIYEQYF.

This clone occurred a few times. This chain links TRBV5-1 with TRBJ2-1, with 7 bases that match TRBD2. This CDR3 is 15 amino acids long. V shed 2 bases and J 3 bases; nucleotides not matched to a gene: 5. CDR1 SGHRS and CDR2 YFSETQ come from the germline V gene. CDR3 sequence: CASSFGLDGYNEQFF. The CDR3 DNA is TGCGCCAGCAGCTTCGGACTAGACGGCTACAATGAGCAGTTCTTC.

The chain links TRBV6-5 to TRBJ2-7; D perhaps matches TRBD2 (6 bases). This CDR3 has 15 residues. Germline V CDR1 and CDR2: MNHEY, SVGAGI. V shed 2 bases and J shed 3 bases, with 14 bases lying between them. CDR3 region: CASSYGAGSHYEQYF. The CDR3 DNA follows: TGTGCCAGCAGTTACGGGGCGGGGTCACACTACGAGCAGTACTTC.

This rearrangement joins TRBV5-1 to TRBJ2-7, with 9 nucleotides matching TRBD2. J gave up 1 base and V 5 bases, and 7 bases lay outside the gene matches. The CDR3 totals 15 residues. CDR1 and CDR2 from the germline V gene are SGHRS and YFSETQ. Here the CDR3 reads CASRPLAGESYEQYF. As DNA, the CDR3 is TGCGCCAGCAGACCTTTAGCGGGGGAATCCTACGAGCAGTACTTC.

The table lists this clone with a count of one. The J gene is TRBJ2-7, the V gene TRBV7-2; TRBD2 is a possible D gene (6 bases). Germline V lookup: CDR1 SGHTA, CDR2 FQGNSA. The V end lost 3 bases, the J end lost 6 bases, and 15 bases lay between the germline ends. The CDR3 covers 14 residues. The CDR3 loop reads CASSFMEGQSEQYF. CDR3 bases: TGTGCCAGCAGCTTCATGGAGGGTCAGTCCGAGCAGTACTTC. The full variable domain, its missing parts supplied by reference TRBV7-2 and TRBJ2-7, is GAGVSQSPSNKVTEKGKDVELRCDPISGHTALYWYRQSLGQGLEFLIYFQGNSAPDKSGLPSDRFSAERTGGSVSTLTIQRTQQEDSAVYLCASSFMEGQSEQYFGPGTRLTVT.

This chain uses TRBV27 with TRBJ2-7, with no clear D. The CDR3 spans 16 residues. V was shortened by 6 bases and J by 1 base, with 19 bases between the two germline ends. CDR1 MNHEY and CDR2 SMNVEV come from the germline V gene (reference sequence). The CDR3 DNA is TGTGCCAGCAGGACCGGATACCATTATAATTCCTACGAGCAGTACTTC. Residues: CASRTGYHYNSYEQYF.

CDR3 coding DNA: TGCAGTGCTAGTCCGACTAGCGGGCCCGTGGGGCAGTTCTTC. It yields the protein CSASPTSGPVGQFF. The chain employs TRBV20-1 and TRBJ2-1; TRBD2 aligns across 10 bases. V was pared by 3 bases and J by 12 bases, with 11 bases of the junction left unmatched. This CDR3 comprises 14 residues. Germline V CDR1 and CDR2: DFQATT, SNEGSKA (reference sequence).

Sample share makes this clone medium-sized. The rearrangement uses TRBV19 and TRBJ2-1; maybe TRBD2 (6 bases). V was clipped by 3 bases and J by 9 bases, with 30 bases between them. In germline, CDR1 is LNHDA, CDR2 SQIVND (reference sequence). This CDR3 has 19 amino acids. The CDR3 DNA reads as TGTGCCAGTAGTATGGGGATTGCGCGGGATTTTGTTCGTGGAGGTGAGCAGTTCTTC. Its protein product is CASSMGIARDFVRGGEQFF.

Only a few counts were recorded for this clone. The chain has TRBV19 and TRBJ1-5, with TRBD1 matching 9 bases. Unmatched junction bases numbered 7, after V lost 6 bases and J lost 4 bases. CDR1 LNHDA and CDR2 SQIVND come from the germline V gene (reference sequence). This CDR3 contains 15 residues. CDR3 nucleotide sequence: TGTGCCAGTAGAGCGGGACAGGGACCGAATCAGCCCCAGCATTTT. Translating it yields CASRAGQGPNQPQHF.

The chain combines TRBV10-3 with TRBJ1-3; weak D call: TRBD1 (6 bases). Between the trimmed V and J ends, which lost 4 bases and 2 bases, there was a span of 15 bases. From germline, CDR1 is ENHRY and CDR2 SYGVKD. The CDR3 runs to 16 residues. The CDR3 DNA reads TGTGCCATCAGTGCCCACTTACAGGGAGCTGGAAACACCATATATTTT. As protein: CAISAHLQGAGNTIYF.

The V gene is TRBV5-6, the J gene TRBJ2-3; the D gene could be TRBD1 or TRBD2 (7 bases each). Per germline, CDR1 SGHDT and CDR2 YYEEEE. Trimming cost V 6 bases and J 10 bases, with 27 bases left between them. The CDR3 length is 16 residues. The CDR3 loop is CASTVDRRGPLASQYF. Written as DNA, the CDR3 is TGTGCCAGCACGGTGGACAGGCGGGGGCCCTTAGCCTCGCAGTATTTT.

This clone was seen a handful of times. The identical CDR3 is also encoded by other nucleotide sequences in the sample. This chain links TRBV9 with TRBJ1-3, with a possible D match to TRBD1 (6 bases). The germline V and J ends were trimmed by 0 bases and 4 bases, with 8 bases remaining between them. This CDR3 comprises 14 residues. CDR1 and CDR2 (germline): SGDLS, YYNGEE. For the CDR3, the DNA is TGTGCCAGCAGCGTAGGGACAGTCGGAAACACCATATATTTT. Its protein product is CASSVGTVGNTIYF.

V and J are TRBV7-2 and TRBJ1-5, with D hard to call. Trimming cost V 4 bases and J 4 bases, with 8 bases left between them. CDR1 is SGHTA and CDR2 is FQGNSA in the germline V gene. The CDR3 has 13 amino acids. The CDR3 bases are TGTGCCAGCAGCTCCCGCCTTAATCAGCCCCAGCATTTT. Amino acids: CASSSRLNQPQHF.

Here the CDR3 DNA reads TGTGCCAGCAGCACAGCCGGGACAGGGAATAACATTCAGTACTTC. It is translated as CASSTAGTGNNIQYF. V and J are TRBV5-5 and TRBJ2-4; TRBD1 matches at 9 bases. Germline V gives CDR1 SGHKS, CDR2 YYEKEE (reference sequence). With 4 bases clipped from V and 7 bases from J, the junction kept 9 bases outside the gene matches. This CDR3 comprises 15 residues.

This chain connects TRBV5-1 to TRBJ2-2; D may match TRBD1 or TRBD2 (6 bases each). The CDR3 spans 15 residues. The germline gives CDR1 SGHRS, CDR2 YFSETQ. Trimming cost V 4 bases and J 6 bases, with 16 bases left between them. CDR3 sequence reads: CASSPQNREAGELFF. CDR3 DNA sequence: TGCGCCAGCAGCCCACAAAACAGGGAGGCCGGGGAGCTGTTTTTT.

This clone is labeled as large. This chain links TRBV15 with TRBJ2-1; the match to TRBD1 covers 9 bases. This CDR3 contains 16 residues. CDR1 LNHNV and CDR2 YYDKDF come from the germline V gene (reference sequence). Germline trimming cut 4 bases from V and 8 bases from J; bases unmatched to any gene: 12. CDR3: CATSTNRDRVFDEQFF. CDR3 DNA sequence: TGTGCCACCAGCACGAACCGGGACAGGGTTTTCGATGAGCAGTTCTTC.

Worth noting for this clone: The junction departs from the called germline gene at one end, perhaps through a read error. The chain uses TRBV10-3 and TRBJ2-1, with unresolved D. There are 13 residues in the CDR3. In germline, CDR1 is ENHRY, CDR2 SYGVKD. DNA for the CDR3: TGTGCCATCAGTCCTGACACGACCCTCACTCACATCTTC. Its translation: CAISPDTTLTHIF.

V usage is TRBV14 and J usage is TRBJ1-1, with D possibly being TRBD1 (5 bases). V was shortened by 1 base and J by 0 bases, with 9 bases between the two germline ends. The CDR3 is 15 amino acids. Germline-derived CDR1 and CDR2 are SGHDN and FVKESK. In nucleotides, the CDR3 is TGTGCCAGCAGCCAAGTTCCAGGGATGAACACTGAAGCTTTCTTT. Amino acids: CASSQVPGMNTEAFF.

CDR3 sequence reads: CASSGQGDTGELFF. DNA for the CDR3: TGTGCCAGCAGTGGACAGGGCGACACCGGGGAGCTGTTTTTT. The chain links TRBV6-4 to TRBJ2-2; 7 bases map to TRBD1. V shed 4 bases, J shed 3 bases, and the junction held 2 bases outside the gene matches. The CDR3 extends over 14 amino acids. The V gene's germline CDR1 is MRHNA and CDR2 SNTAGT.

This clone showed up just a few times. The V and J genes are TRBV10-2 and TRBJ2-1; 11 bases agree with TRBD2. The trim removed 0 bases at V and 6 bases at J, leaving 7 bases unmatched. The CDR3 extends over 17 amino acids. From germline, CDR1 is WSHSY and CDR2 SAAADI. Written as DNA, the CDR3 is TGCGCCAGCAGTGAGTCTATTACTAGCGGGAGAATCAATGAGCAGTTCTTC. Translated, it gives CASSESITSGRINEQFF.

The chain uses TRBV5-1 and TRBJ2-1, with D hard to call. The germline V gene encodes CDR1 SGHRS and CDR2 YFSETQ. This CDR3 has 15 amino acids. V gave up 4 bases and J gave up 4 bases, with 15 bases separating them. Written as DNA, the CDR3 is TGCGCCAGCAGCCGGCCTACCGAGAGATACAATGAGCAGTTCTTC. This gives the protein CASSRPTERYNEQFF.

V usage is TRBV5-1 and J usage is TRBJ2-2, with no clear D. V dropped 0 bases and J dropped 1 base, with 10 bases sitting between them. The CDR3 length is 16 residues. Germline V gene sequence: CDR1 SGHRS, CDR2 YFSETQ. CDR3 in DNA: TGCGCCAGCAGCTTGGGTGACACCTTGAACACCGGGGAGCTGTTTTTT. This encodes CASSLGDTLNTGELFF.

The chain carries TRBV7-9 and TRBJ1-2, with 8 positions matching TRBD1. Germline values: CDR1 SEHNR, CDR2 FQNEAQ (reference sequence). V lost 4 bases and J lost 4; bases outside the gene matches: 8. The CDR3 is 15 amino acids. The CDR3 here is CASSSRPGQVYGYTF. For the CDR3, the DNA is TGTGCCAGCAGCTCGAGACCGGGACAGGTCTATGGCTACACCTTC.

In its sample, this clone was seen a few times. V gene TRBV5-6 combines with J gene TRBJ2-5; D remains ambiguous. Germline V gene data show CDR1 as SGHDT and CDR2 as YYEEEE. Between the trimmed V and J ends, which lost 4 bases and 0 bases, there was a span of 4 bases. The CDR3 sequence is 12 residues long. The CDR3 DNA reads TGTGCCAGCAGCCAGTACCAAGAGACCCAGTACTTC. Residues: CASSQYQETQYF.

The J gene is TRBJ1-4, the V gene TRBV7-9; D may be TRBD1 (5 bases). From germline, CDR1 is SEHNR and CDR2 FQNEAQ (reference sequence). With 5 bases removed from V and 6 bases from J, the gap between germline ends came to 10 bases. This CDR3 spans 13 amino acids. The DNA for the CDR3 is TGTGCCAGCAGCCGCGGGACGGATGAAAAACTGTTTTTT. Its translation is CASSRGTDEKLFF. The full variable domain, its missing parts supplied by reference TRBV7-9 and TRBJ1-4, is DTGVSQNPRHKITKRGQNVTFRCDPISEHNRLYWYRQTLGQGPEFLTYFQNEAQLEKSRLLSDRFSAERPKGSFSTLEIQRTEQGDSAMYLCASSRGTDEKLFFGSGTQLSVL.

The chain is built from TRBV7-9 and TRBJ2-1; TRBD2 aligns across 14 bases. Germline values: CDR1 SEHNR, CDR2 FQNEAQ (reference sequence). CDR3 size: 19 residues. V trimming: 3 bases; J trimming: 2 bases; junction bases outside the gene matches: 9. The CDR3 DNA sequence: TGTGCCAGCAGCTTTCTTGGGACTAGCGGGAGCAGTGCCTACAATGAGCAGTTCTTC. It yields the protein CASSFLGTSGSSAYNEQFF.